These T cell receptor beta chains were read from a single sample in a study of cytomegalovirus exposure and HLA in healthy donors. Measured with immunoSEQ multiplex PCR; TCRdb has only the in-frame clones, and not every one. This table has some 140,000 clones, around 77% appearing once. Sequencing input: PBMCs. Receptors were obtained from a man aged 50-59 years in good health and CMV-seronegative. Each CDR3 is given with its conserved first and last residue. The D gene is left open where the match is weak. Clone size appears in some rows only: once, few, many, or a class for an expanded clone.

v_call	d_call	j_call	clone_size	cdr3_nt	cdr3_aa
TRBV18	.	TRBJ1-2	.	TGTGCCAGCTCACCCCGAGACTTTCAAGGCTACACCTTC	CASSPRDFQGYTF
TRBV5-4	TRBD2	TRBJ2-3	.	TGTGCCAGCAGCTTGGGACAGACCGGGGGGACGCAGTATTTT	CASSLGQTGGTQYF
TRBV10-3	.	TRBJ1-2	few	TGTGCCATCAGTGAGTCGACGACTGAAGGCCTTAACTATGGCTACACCTTC	CAISESTTEGLNYGYTF
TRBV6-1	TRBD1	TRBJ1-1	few	TGTGCCAGCAGTGAATTGACAGGGATACGAAACACTGAAGCTTTCTTT	CASSELTGIRNTEAFF
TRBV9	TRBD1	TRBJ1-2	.	TGTGCCAGCACTTCGACCGGGACAGCCTACTATGGCTACACCTTC	CASTSTGTAYYGYTF
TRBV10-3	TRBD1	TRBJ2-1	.	TGTGCCATCAGGGCTGGGTCCACCGGGACAGGGCGAAACAATGAGCAGTTCTTC	CAIRAGSTGTGRNNEQFF
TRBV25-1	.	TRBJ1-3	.	TGTGCCAGCAGTGGGTACGGAGGGATGGGAAACACCATATATTTT	CASSGYGGMGNTIYF
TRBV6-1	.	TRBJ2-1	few	TGTGCCAGCAGTGTCTATCGGTCCGATGAGCAGTTCTTC	CASSVYRSDEQFF
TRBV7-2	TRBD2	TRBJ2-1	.	TGTGCCAGCAGCTTAGGACTAGCGGACAATGAGCAGTTCTTC	CASSLGLADNEQFF
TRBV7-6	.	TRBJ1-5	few	TGTGCCAGCAGCGCCGTAGGGGTCGATCAGCCCCAGCATTTT	CASSAVGVDQPQHF
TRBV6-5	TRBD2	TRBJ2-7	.	TGTGCCAGCAGCCGCGGACTAGGCTACGAGCAGTACTTC	CASSRGLGYEQYF
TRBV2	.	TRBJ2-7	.	TGTGCCAGCAGTGGATTGACAGGCTACGAGCAGTACTTC	CASSGLTGYEQYF
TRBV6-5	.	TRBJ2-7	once	TGTGCCAGCTACAGCTCCTACGAGCAGTACTTC	CASYSSYEQYF
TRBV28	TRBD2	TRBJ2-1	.	TGTGCCAGCACCCGGGAGGGCGGTGAGCAGTTCTTC	CASTREGGEQFF
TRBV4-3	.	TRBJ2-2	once	TGCGCCAGCAGCACGACTGGCGCGAACACCGGGGAGCTGTTTTTT	CASSTTGANTGELFF
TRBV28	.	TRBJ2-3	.	TGTGCCAGCAGTACCGGGACACGTATGCAGTATTTT	CASSTGTRMQYF